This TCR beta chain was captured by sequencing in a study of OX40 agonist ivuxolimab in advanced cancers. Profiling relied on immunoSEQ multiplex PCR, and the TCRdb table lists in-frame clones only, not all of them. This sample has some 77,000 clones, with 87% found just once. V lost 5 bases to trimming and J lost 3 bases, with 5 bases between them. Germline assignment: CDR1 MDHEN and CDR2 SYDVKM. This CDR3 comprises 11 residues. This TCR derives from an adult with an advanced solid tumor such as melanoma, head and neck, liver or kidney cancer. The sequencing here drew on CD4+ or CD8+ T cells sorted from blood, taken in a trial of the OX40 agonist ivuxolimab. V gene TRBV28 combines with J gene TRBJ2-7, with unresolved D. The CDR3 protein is CASSLRYEQYF. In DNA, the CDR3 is TGTGCCAGCAGTCTCCGCTACGAGCAGTACTTC.